These T cell receptor beta chains were read from a single sample in a study of glioma-infiltrating T cells after dendritic cell vaccination. Libraries were prepared by immunoSEQ multiplex PCR; TCRdb keeps only in-frame clonotypes and omits some of them. The sample lists under 130,000 clones; roughly 80% were seen once. Source: blood, taken before dendritic cell vaccination. The receptor set was obtained from a human donor with glioblastoma. The CDR3 runs from the conserved cysteine through the conserved F or W. A D gene is named only where the DNA matches it firmly. Clone size is not always given. Where it is, it says once, few, many or a class for expanded clones.

v_call	clone_size	d_call	j_call	cdr3_nt	cdr3_aa
TRBV27	NA	NA	TRBJ1-1	TGTGCCAGCAGTTCCCTGGCAGAGAACACTGAAGCTTTCTTT	CASSSLAENTEAFF
TRBV2	NA	TRBD2	TRBJ2-7	TGTGCCAGCAGTCGACTAGCGGGGGGGCTCTACGAGCAGTACTTC	CASSRLAGGLYEQYF
TRBV5-6	NA	TRBD2	TRBJ2-7	TGTGCCAGCAGCTTTGGACTAGCGGGGGGCTCCTACGAGCAGTACTTC	CASSFGLAGGSYEQYF
TRBV6-1	NA	TRBD2	TRBJ2-7	TGTGCCAGCAGTCTTGGCGGGGGGGCCGGGCAGTACTTC	CASSLGGGAGQYF
TRBV2	NA	NA	TRBJ1-4	TGTGCCAAAAGAAACAGAGCTAATGAAAAACTGTTTTTT	CAKRNRANEKLFF
TRBV6-6	NA	TRBD2	TRBJ2-3	TGTGCCAGCACCCCAGCGGGGGAAAGTAGAGATACGCAGTATTTT	CASTPAGESRDTQYF
TRBV28	few	TRBD1	TRBJ1-4	TGTGCCAGCAGTCCCCTGGGGACAGGGTTTGCTGCCAATGAAAAACTGTTTTTT	CASSPLGTGFAANEKLFF
TRBV5-4	NA	NA	TRBJ1-5	TGTGCCAGCGCGGAAGGAGAAAGTCAGCCCCAGCATTTT	CASAEGESQPQHF
TRBV2	NA	NA	TRBJ2-3	TGTGCCAGCAGCTTCGGGAGCACAGATACGCAGTATTTT	CASSFGSTDTQYF
TRBV10-3	NA	TRBD2	TRBJ2-1	TGTGCCAGCAGCGGGGGGCATGAGCAGTTCTTC	CASSGGHEQFF
TRBV27	NA	TRBD1	TRBJ1-2	TGTGCCAGCAGATCCGGGACAGTGTACAACTATGGCTACACCTTC	CASRSGTVYNYGYTF
TRBV7-9	once	TRBD1	TRBJ1-2	TGTGCCACCTACCCCCAGGGGGCGCGTCACTATGGCTACACCTTC	CATYPQGARHYGYTF
TRBV10-3	NA	TRBD1	TRBJ2-1	TGTGCCATCAGTGAGTCGGGGGACAGAGTTCACAATGAGCAGTTCTTC	CAISESGDRVHNEQFF
TRBV7-9	NA	NA	TRBJ2-7	TGTGCCAGCAGCCTCGGGACACCTTTTGAGCAGTACTTC	CASSLGTPFEQYF
TRBV7-2	NA	NA	TRBJ2-5	TGTGCCAGCAGCTTATTGAACACCCTCCCAGAGACCCAGTACTTC	CASSLLNTLPETQYF
TRBV5-1	NA	NA	TRBJ2-3	TGCGCCAGCAGCTTCGGCGCCAGGGGCACAGATACGCAGTATTTT	CASSFGARGTDTQYF
TRBV27	few	TRBD1	TRBJ2-2	TGTGCCAGCAGTCGCTACAGGGGCGCGGGGGAGCTGTTTTTT	CASSRYRGAGELFF
TRBV29-1	NA	NA	TRBJ2-5	TGCAGCGTAGCTACAGGGGGGGTGGAGACCCAGTACTTC	CSVATGGVETQYF
TRBV9	NA	NA	TRBJ1-2	TGTGCCAGCAGCCAAGTCAGGCTCGGCTACTATGGCTACACCTTC	CASSQVRLGYYGYTF
TRBV5-1	NA	TRBD2	TRBJ2-4	TGCGCCAGCAGCCTCCGACTAGCGGGGGTAGCCAAAAACATTCAGTACTTC	CASSLRLAGVAKNIQYF
TRBV30	NA	NA	TRBJ2-7	TGTGCCTGGGGGAGGTCGAGCTCCTACGAGCAGTACTTC	CAWGRSSSYEQYF
TRBV7-2	NA	NA	TRBJ1-1	TGTGCCAGCAGCTTAGATTCGGGAGAAATGAACACTGAAGCTTTCTTT	CASSLDSGEMNTEAFF
TRBV13	NA	TRBD1	TRBJ2-1	TGTGCCAGCAGCGTCGGACAGGGGGTCTACAATGAGCAGTTCTTC	CASSVGQGVYNEQFF
TRBV6-1	NA	TRBD1	TRBJ1-1	TGTGCCAGCAGTGAAGTAGACAGGGGGCCGAACACTGAAGCTTTCTTT	CASSEVDRGPNTEAFF
TRBV29-1	NA	TRBD2	TRBJ2-3	TGCAGCGTGCGCGGCGGGGGGACAACTAGCACAGATACGCAGTATTTT	CSVRGGGTTSTDTQYF
TRBV30	NA	TRBD1	TRBJ2-7	TGTGCCTGGATGAGGTGGACAGGGGGCTACGAGCAGTACTTC	CAWMRWTGGYEQYF
TRBV10-3	few	NA	TRBJ1-3	TGTGCCATCATCGGTAACCACACCATATATTTT	CAIIGNHTIYF
TRBV15	NA	TRBD1	TRBJ1-1	TGTGCCACCACGAAATCGACAGGGTTAGCTGAAGCTTTCTTT	CATTKSTGLAEAFF
TRBV5-1	NA	NA	TRBJ2-1	TGCGCCAGCAGCCTATACAATGAGCAGTTCTTC	CASSLYNEQFF
TRBV4-1	NA	NA	TRBJ1-2	TGCGCCAGCAGCCAACGACTGCCGATTAACTATGGCTACACCTTC	CASSQRLPINYGYTF
TRBV14	NA	TRBD1	TRBJ1-2	TGTGCCAGCAGCCAAGGACAGGGTAGATATGGCTACACCTTC	CASSQGQGRYGYTF
TRBV5-1	NA	NA	TRBJ1-1	TGCGCCAGCAGCTTGGACCCCACTATGAACACTGAAGCTTTCTTT	CASSLDPTMNTEAFF
TRBV11-2	NA	NA	TRBJ2-1	TGTGCCAGCAGCTTAGGACTGAATAGTGAGCAGTTCTTC	CASSLGLNSEQFF
TRBV25-1	NA	NA	TRBJ1-2	TGTGCCAGCAGTGAAGGGGGAGGCGGCTACATCTTC	CASSEGGGGYIF
TRBV10-1	NA	NA	TRBJ2-7	TGCGCCAGCAGTGAATCAGGGGACGAGCAGTACTTC	CASSESGDEQYF
TRBV5-1	NA	NA	TRBJ2-5	TGCGCCAGCAGCTTGGATTCGGGGGAAGAGACCCAGTACTTC	CASSLDSGEETQYF
TRBV11-2	NA	NA	TRBJ1-6	TGTGCCAGCAGCCAGATAAGGGGCGGCTATAATTCACCCCTCCACTTT	CASSQIRGGYNSPLHF
TRBV4-3	once	TRBD1	TRBJ1-2	TGCGCCAGCAGCCAAGATGGACAGGGCGAAAGTTATGGCTACACCTTC	CASSQDGQGESYGYTF
TRBV29-1	NA	TRBD2	TRBJ2-7	TGCAGCGTGAGCGGGACCTTCGACTACGAGCAGTACTTC	CSVSGTFDYEQYF
TRBV6-1	once	NA	TRBJ1-2	TGTGCCAGCAGTGACAGGGACTATGGCTACACCTTC	CASSDRDYGYTF